This TCR beta chain originates from a study of blood T cell repertoires in COVID-19 (dated by TCRdb to 2020 to 2021). Regarding the research as a whole: Collaborator samples came from the United States, Italy and Spain and covered acute and convalescent phases of COVID-19. The prospective study material was composed of cDNA or gDNA derived from T cells, B-cell-depleted T cells, or PBMCs. Subjects who had been exposed to COVID-19, were actively infected with it, or had recovered from it provided the deeply sampled blood TCRbeta repertoires that made up the dataset. The repertoires were released in a freely available public database meant as a resource for research on the immune response to SARS-CoV-2. Samples were obtained from the ongoing ImmuneRACE study (first 160 participants) and from 1,254 subjects provided by 6 global collaborators. A de-identified subject ID, COVID-19 status, age in years and sex were almost always included in the sample metadata. Where HLA class I and class II types were available, the types were taken from metadata supplied by the sample provider, not from assay-based typing. Overall study outcomes, separate from this receptor: Clinical and demographic metadata were provided uncurated, with the amount varying by source and participant.

TCRbeta CDR3 regions were amplified from genomic DNA by means of the immunoSEQ Assay, a bias-controlled multiplex PCR. In the authors' own workflow: The number of nucleated cells in each sample was estimated from the amplification of reference gene primers within the assay. Sequence reads were collapsed and filtered to measure the absolute abundance of every unique TCRbeta CDR3 rearrangement. For each sample, productive Simpson clonality was calculated as the square root of Simpson's diversity index across productive rearrangements. In TCRdb, the immuneACCESS table is reduced to in-frame sequences with V and J assigned. These tables do not hold every clone; where another copy was compared, an unresolved V gene accounts for under half, and the others remain unexplained. Clone size and the V and J calls come from that table; the DNA yielded D and trimming. For this sample there are hundreds of thousands of clones; about 89% appear just once. The top ten clones comprise around 1.5% of the sample.

This clone was counted a few times. Its specific antigen is unknown. This sequence may be a read error, since a much larger clone differs from it by one base. Another Seattle source contributed samples from volunteer blood donors who had recovered from COVID-19. Whole blood was collected in K2EDTA tubes by collaborating institutions according to the institutions' own protocols. For TCRbeta analysis, collaborators shipped samples as frozen whole blood, isolated PBMCs, or DNA extracted from either of those sample types. Measured from the cysteine to the phenylalanine, the CDR3 is 13 residues long. Only the CDR3 DNA stays, 39 bases, in frame from base 1. A distance of 11 bases separates the germline ends of V and J, which lose 2 bases and 7 bases respectively.

Sequencing was carried out using peripheral blood. The chain joins TRBV12-3 or TRBV12-4 to TRBJ1-2, with TRBD1 as a weak D call on 6 bases. This clonotype was sampled from a woman aged 55 to 70 who had recovered from COVID-19. In nucleotides, the sequence is TGTGCCAGCAGTTTAATGGGGGCGGGTGGCTACACCTTC. This is translated as CASSLMGAGGYTF.